This paragraph reports one TCR beta chain. Its matching antigen is unknown. Sequencing targeted TCR beta in blood CD8+ and CD4+ T cells. Random hexamers primed reverse transcription of about 0.5 to 1 ug RNA. TCRdb re-derived calls from the immunoSEQ multiplex PCR reads in MiXCR, one entry per CDR3 protein. The sample carries some 180,000 distinct CDR3 sequences, just under 95% recorded once. The data derive from a study of CD8 T cells in Susac syndrome. Study observations and caveats: As acknowledged by the study, its TCR sequencing and HLA analysis included a relatively small number of individuals. The CD4+ T cell repertoires that were profiled in Susac syndrome showed no clonal expansion.

Trimming shortened V by 7 bases and J by 0 bases, and 6 bases separated the two germline ends. CDR3 length: 11 amino acids. Germline CDR1 reads GTSNPN; CDR2 reads SVGIG (reference sequence). The chain uses TRBV30 and TRBJ1-1; D is undetermined. The sequence came from a human donor with Susac syndrome. The sequencing sample was made of CD4+ T cells from PBMCs. CDR3 in DNA: TGTGCCTTGACAATGAACACTGAAGCTTTCTTT. This sequence encodes CALTMNTEAFF.